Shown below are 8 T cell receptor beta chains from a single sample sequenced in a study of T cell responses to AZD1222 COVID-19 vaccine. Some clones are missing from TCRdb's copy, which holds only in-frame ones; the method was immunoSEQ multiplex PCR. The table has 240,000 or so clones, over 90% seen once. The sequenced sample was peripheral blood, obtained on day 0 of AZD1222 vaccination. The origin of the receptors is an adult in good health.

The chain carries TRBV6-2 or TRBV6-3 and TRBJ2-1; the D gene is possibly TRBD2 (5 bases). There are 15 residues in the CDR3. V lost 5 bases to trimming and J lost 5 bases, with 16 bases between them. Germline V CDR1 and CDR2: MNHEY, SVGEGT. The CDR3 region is CASSDRTWPNNEQFF. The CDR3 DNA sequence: TGTGCCAGCAGTGATAGGACTTGGCCAAACAATGAGCAGTTCTTC.

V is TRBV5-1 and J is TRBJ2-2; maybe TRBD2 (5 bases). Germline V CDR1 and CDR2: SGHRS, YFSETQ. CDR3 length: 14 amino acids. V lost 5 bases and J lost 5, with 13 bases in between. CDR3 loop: CASRGSLGTGELFF. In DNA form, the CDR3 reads TGCGCCAGCAGAGGGAGTCTCGGGACCGGGGAGCTGTTTTTT.

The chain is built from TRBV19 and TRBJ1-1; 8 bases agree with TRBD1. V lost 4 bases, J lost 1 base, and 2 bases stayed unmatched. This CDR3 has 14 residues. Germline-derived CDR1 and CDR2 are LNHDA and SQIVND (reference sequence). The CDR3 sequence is CASSTGQGNTEAFF. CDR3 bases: TGTGCCAGTAGTACCGGACAGGGGAACACTGAAGCTTTCTTT.

The CDR3 DNA reads TGTGCCAGCAGTCCCCCAGCGGGAGGACGTACCGGGGAGCTGTTTTTT. It yields the protein CASSPPAGGRTGELFF. V usage is TRBV28 and J usage is TRBJ2-2, with TRBD2 matching 9 bases. V shed 5 bases and J 5 bases; nucleotides not matched to a gene: 9. This CDR3 comprises 16 residues. Germline CDR1 reads MDHEN; CDR2 reads SYDVKM.

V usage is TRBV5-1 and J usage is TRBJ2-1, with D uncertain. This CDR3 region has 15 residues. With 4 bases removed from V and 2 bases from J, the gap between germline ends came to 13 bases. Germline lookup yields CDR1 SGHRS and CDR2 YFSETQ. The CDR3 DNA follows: TGCGCCAGCAGCAAATCCGGCGCCACCTACAATGAGCAGTTCTTC. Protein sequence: CASSKSGATYNEQFF.

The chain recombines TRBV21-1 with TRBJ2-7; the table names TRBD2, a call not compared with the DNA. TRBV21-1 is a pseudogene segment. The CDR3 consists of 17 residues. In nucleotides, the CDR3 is TGTGCCAGAAGACTAGCGGGAGGGCCTTCACGCTCCTACGAGCAGTACTTC. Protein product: CARRLAGGPSRSYEQYF.

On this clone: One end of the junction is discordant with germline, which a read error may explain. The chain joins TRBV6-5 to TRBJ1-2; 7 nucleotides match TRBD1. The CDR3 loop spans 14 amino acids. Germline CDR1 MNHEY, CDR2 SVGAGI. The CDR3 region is CASSHSGGHYGYTF. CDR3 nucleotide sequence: TGTGCCAGCAGTCACTCAGGGGGGCACTATGGCTACACCTTC.

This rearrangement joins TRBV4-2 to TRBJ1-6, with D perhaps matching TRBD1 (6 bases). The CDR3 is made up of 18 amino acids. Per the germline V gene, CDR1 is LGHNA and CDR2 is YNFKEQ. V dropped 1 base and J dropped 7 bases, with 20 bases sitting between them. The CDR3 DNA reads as TGTGCCAGCAGCCAAGTCCCTCCCTCTGACAGGTCCAATTCACCCCTCCACTTT. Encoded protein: CASSQVPPSDRSNSPLHF.